The T cell receptor beta chain under discussion was sequenced for a study of shared clonotypes between healthy human individuals. Study-level findings and limits: The small donor group covered limited genetic and exposure diversity.

The CDR3 is made up of 16 amino acids. Germline CDR1 reads MNHEY; CDR2 reads SMNVEV (reference sequence). After removal of 5 bases from V and 0 bases from J, the junction contained 10 bases not matched to a gene. Original handling: ImmunoSEQ supplied junction-only sequences lacking quality scores, so filtering was different. The table came from immunoSEQ multiplex PCR; TCRdb's copy has only in-frame clones and leaves some out. V and J calls and clone size are copied from that table; D and trimming were computed from the DNA. The sample yields some 490,000 clones, 81% seen once. Remarks on this clone: Its target is not known.

This TCR was sampled from a woman in her thirties or forties in good health. Some clones in this sample may be carry-over from other donors' samples. Specimen: PBMCs. The chain is built from TRBV27 and TRBJ2-7; TRBD2 matches 7 bases. The chain's CDR3 is CASSPWGGRSSYEQYF. The CDR3, as DNA: TGTGCCAGCAGTCCCTGGGGGGGGAGAAGCTCCTACGAGCAGTACTTC.